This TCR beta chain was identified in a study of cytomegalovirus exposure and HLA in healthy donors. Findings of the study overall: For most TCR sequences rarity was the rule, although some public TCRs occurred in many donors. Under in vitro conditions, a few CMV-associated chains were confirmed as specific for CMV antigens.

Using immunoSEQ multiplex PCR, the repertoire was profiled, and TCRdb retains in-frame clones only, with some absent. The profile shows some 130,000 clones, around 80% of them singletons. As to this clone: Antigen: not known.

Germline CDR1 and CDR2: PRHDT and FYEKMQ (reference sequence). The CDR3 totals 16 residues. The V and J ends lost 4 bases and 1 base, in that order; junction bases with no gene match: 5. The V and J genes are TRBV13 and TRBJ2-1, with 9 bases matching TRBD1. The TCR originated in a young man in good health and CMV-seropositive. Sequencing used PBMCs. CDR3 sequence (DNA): TGTGCCAGCAGCTCTAGACAGGGGGTTTCCTACAATGAGCAGTTCTTC. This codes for CASSSRQGVSYNEQFF.